This passage covers 23 T cell receptor beta chains from one sample sequenced in a study of vaccination and CD4 T cells after COVID-19. Cultured CD4+ T cells had their DNA profiled by the Oncomine TCR Beta short-read assay. TCRdb re-analysed the PCR reads in MiXCR, keeping a single row per CDR3 protein. Altogether 9,500 to 10,000 distinct CDR3 sequences are present, over 40% being singletons, with the ten largest covering less than 15%. Regarding treatment: roughly ten-day PBMC culture with coronavirus spike peptide pools or control peptides (ViraFEST assay). These receptors' antigens are unknown. Sequenced material: CD4+ T cells from blood, cultured in vitro. The receptors were sampled from a human donor who had recovered from COVID-19.

By proportion, this clonotype is medium-sized (0.01 to 0.1%). V and J are TRBV20-1 and TRBJ1-2; the match to TRBD1 covers 8 bases. V trimming: 0 bases; J trimming: 7 bases; junction bases outside the gene matches: 7. The CDR3 totals 14 residues. Germline CDR1 reads DFQATT; CDR2 reads SNEGSKA (reference sequence). The CDR3 DNA sequence: TGCAGTGCTAGAGATTATTCGCAGGGGGCTGGCTACACCTTC. Its protein is CSARDYSQGAGYTF.

The chain combines TRBV30 with TRBJ1-6, with a possible D match to TRBD1 (6 bases). Trimming removed 5 bases at V and 8 bases at J, with 13 bases between. The CDR3 has 13 residues. Looked up from germline, CDR1 is GTSNPN and CDR2 is SVGIG (reference sequence). CDR3 loop: CAWQGSGDSPLHF. In nucleotides, the CDR3 is TGTGCCTGGCAGGGGAGCGGGGATTCACCCCTCCACTTT. Drawing the rest from reference TRBV30 and TRBJ1-6, the complete variable domain is SQTIHQWPATLVQPVGSPLSLECTVEGTSNPNLYWYRQAAGRGLQLLFYSVGIGQISSEVPQNLSASRPQDRQFILSSKKLLLSDSGFYLCAWQGSGDSPLHFGNGTRLTVT.

This clonotype was seen a few times. This chain uses TRBV10-2 with TRBJ1-2, with TRBD1 identical over 7 bases. Trimming removed 9 bases from V and 5 bases from J; junction bases left unmatched: 9. Germline lookup yields CDR1 WSHSY and CDR2 SAAADI. CDR3 size: 13 residues. CDR3 residues: CARDRDRYYGYTF. The CDR3, as DNA: TGCGCCAGAGACCGGGACAGATATTATGGCTACACCTTC.

V gene TRBV2 combines with J gene TRBJ2-5; D possibly matches TRBD1 or TRBD2 (5 bases each). This CDR3 is built from 12 residues. Germline loops: CDR1 SNHLY, CDR2 FYNNEI. V shed 4 bases and J shed 5 bases, with 8 bases lying between them. CDR3 in amino acids: CASSVWGETQYF. In DNA, the CDR3 is TGTGCCAGCAGTGTGTGGGGGGAGACCCAGTACTTC.

The V gene is TRBV7-2, the J gene TRBJ2-1; 9 bases are a match to TRBD1. The junction had 0 bases not matched to a gene; V was cut back by 3 bases and J by 0 bases. This CDR3 comprises 15 residues. CDR1 SGHTA and CDR2 FQGNSA come from the germline V gene. The CDR3 nucleotides read TGTGCCAGCAGCTTGGACAGGGGCTCCTACAATGAGCAGTTCTTC. As protein: CASSLDRGSYNEQFF.

The chain recombines TRBV4-1 with TRBJ2-7; 9 positions match TRBD2. V shed 1 base, J shed 0 bases, and the junction held 4 bases outside the gene matches. Germline CDR1 is MGHRA and CDR2 is YSYEKL. The CDR3 loop spans 16 amino acids. The CDR3 DNA sequence: TGCGCCAGCAGCCAAGTGGCTAGCGGGGCCTCCTACGAGCAGTACTTC. Residues: CASSQVASGASYEQYF.

Of note for this clonotype: This may come from a read error, since a much larger clone is one base off. The V gene is TRBV7-2, the J gene TRBJ1-2, with D possibly matching TRBD1 (6 bases). The CDR3 sequence is 13 residues long. Germline-derived CDR1 and CDR2 are SGHTA and FQGNSA. CDR3 bases: TGTGCCGGCAGCTTAGTAGGGGGGGGTGGCTACACCTTC. It specifies CAGSLVGGGGYTF.

The gene calls are TRBV9 and TRBJ1-2; 8 bases align to TRBD1. Germline lookup yields CDR1 SGDLS and CDR2 YYNGEE. The CDR3 is 14 amino acids. J was trimmed by 4 bases and V by 4 bases; bases with no gene match: 6. The CDR3 DNA sequence: TGTGCCAGCAGCCCAGGACAGGGAACCTATGGCTACACCTTC. Residues: CASSPGQGTYGYTF.

The sample holds a few counts of this clonotype. The rearrangement joins TRBV7-9 to TRBJ1-1; TRBD1 might be the D (6 bases). From germline, CDR1 is SEHNR and CDR2 FQNEAQ (reference sequence). V gave up 0 bases and J gave up 1 base, with 15 bases separating them. The CDR3 length is 17 residues. The DNA of the CDR3 is TGTGCCAGCAGCTTAGCGGGTCGGGGGGGCGCGAACACTGAAGCTTTCTTT. Its translation: CASSLAGRGGANTEAFF.

This clonotype has a handful of counts. V and J are TRBV7-2 and TRBJ1-2; maybe TRBD1 (6 bases). This CDR3 has 14 residues. V was pared by 4 bases and J by 7 bases, with 16 bases between. Germline CDR1 SGHTA, CDR2 FQGNSA. This CDR3 is CASSYPNTGSGYTF. CDR3 sequence (DNA): TGTGCCAGCAGCTACCCGAATACAGGGTCTGGCTACACCTTC.

The genes are TRBV4-1 and TRBJ1-3; no firm D call. The CDR3 sequence is 14 residues long. Germline V gene data show CDR1 as MGHRA and CDR2 as YSYEKL. V lost 5 bases to trimming and J lost 1 base, with 9 bases between them. The CDR3 DNA reads as TGCGCCAGCAGCGAGGAGAGATCTGGAAACACCATATATTTT. It is translated as CASSEERSGNTIYF.

This clonotype has only a few counts. This CDR3 is CAWFGTGNTKGYTF. The CDR3 DNA follows: TGTGCCTGGTTCGGGACAGGGAACACGAAGGGCTACACCTTC. This sequence joins TRBV30 and TRBJ1-2; 9 bases line up with TRBD1. The germline V gene encodes CDR1 GTSNPN and CDR2 SVGIG (reference sequence). This CDR3 region has 14 residues. Losses at the gene ends were 5 bases for V and 8 bases for J; bases not matched to a gene: 12.

This clonotype turned up a few times. This chain connects TRBV30 to TRBJ1-5; weak D call: TRBD1 (6 bases). CDR1 is GTSNPN, CDR2 SVGIG, per germline (reference sequence). V lost 0 bases and J lost 7, with 16 bases in between. This CDR3 contains 15 residues. CDR3 loop: CAWSVGQQESQPQHF. The CDR3 nucleotides are TGTGCCTGGAGTGTAGGACAGCAGGAAAGCCAGCCCCAGCATTTT. The full variable domain, rest sourced from reference TRBV30 and TRBJ1-5, is SQTIHQWPATLVQPVGSPLSLECTVEGTSNPNLYWYRQAAGRGLQLLFYSVGIGQISSEVPQNLSASRPQDRQFILSSKKLLLSDSGFYLCAWSVGQQESQPQHFGDGTRLSIL.

The chain uses TRBV5-1 and TRBJ2-7; no definite D call. Trimming cost V 3 bases and J 5 bases, with 12 bases left between them. The CDR3 consists of 13 residues. From germline, CDR1 is SGHRS and CDR2 YFSETQ. The CDR3 coding sequence is TGCGCCAGCAGCTGGGCCAGTATCGACGAGCAGTACTTC. The encoded protein is CASSWASIDEQYF.

CDR3 nucleotides: TGTGCCACCAGTGATCCCGGACAGGGGGGCCAGCCCCAGCATTTT. Amino acid sequence: CATSDPGQGGQPQHF. V usage is TRBV24-1 and J usage is TRBJ1-5; 10 nucleotides match TRBD1. Germline CDR1 is KGHDR and CDR2 is SFDVKD. CDR3 size: 15 residues. V dropped 3 bases and J dropped 7; count of bases not matched to a gene: 5.

This clonotype was counted between two and nine times. CDR3 bases: TGTGCCAGCAGATCGACAGGGGAAAACTATGGCTACACCTTC. This sequence encodes CASRSTGENYGYTF. The chain links TRBV12-3 or TRBV12-4 to TRBJ1-2, with 8 bases matching TRBD1. With 6 bases clipped from V and 2 bases from J, the junction kept 5 bases outside the gene matches. The CDR3 totals 14 residues.

The V call is TRBV7-8, the J call TRBJ2-1, with 8 bases lining up with TRBD1. Trimming cost V 5 bases and J 2 bases; bases outside gene matches: 5. CDR3 length equals 15 residues. CDR1 and CDR2 (germline): SGHVS, FQNEAQ. The CDR3 here is CASSQDRGTYNEQFF. Written as DNA, the CDR3 is TGTGCCAGCAGCCAAGACAGGGGAACCTACAATGAGCAGTTCTTC.

V is TRBV27 and J is TRBJ2-7; D is possibly TRBD1 or TRBD2 (9 bases each). In germline, CDR1 is MNHEY, CDR2 SMNVEV (reference sequence). V gave up 0 bases and J gave up 4 bases, with 16 bases separating them. The CDR3 runs 16 residues. Here the CDR3 DNA reads TGTGCCAGCAGTTTATCCCTAGCGGGGACAGGGTACGAGCAGTACTTC. It translates to CASSLSLAGTGYEQYF.

J is TRBJ1-4 and V is TRBV20-1; 7 bases align to TRBD1. There are 13 residues in the CDR3. The V gene end was trimmed by 3 bases and the J gene end by 3 bases; junction bases not matched to a gene: 1. Germline CDR1 DFQATT, CDR2 SNEGSKA (reference sequence). CDR3 sequence reads: CSARGQPNEKLFF. CDR3 coding DNA: TGCAGTGCTAGGGGACAGCCTAATGAAAAACTGTTTTTT.

The chain combines TRBV7-8 with TRBJ1-1, with D unresolved. Germline V gene data show CDR1 as SGHVS and CDR2 as FQNEAQ. CDR3 length: 17 residues. V lost 1 base to trimming and J lost 1 base, with 16 bases between them. The CDR3 region has the DNA TGTGCCAGCAGCTTAGGTGTTGGGAGACGGGGGAACACTGAAGCTTTCTTT. Translated, it gives CASSLGVGRRGNTEAFF.

The chain employs TRBV7-2 and TRBJ2-5; 10 bases are shared with TRBD2. The CDR3 contains 15 residues. Germline V lookup: CDR1 SGHTA, CDR2 FQGNSA. V was pared by 1 base and J by 4 bases, with 3 bases of the junction left unmatched. CDR3 residues: CASSLESSGGETQYF. The CDR3 DNA reads TGTGCCAGCAGCTTAGAGTCTAGCGGGGGAGAGACCCAGTACTTC.

This clonotype came up a few times. The V gene is TRBV20-1, the J gene TRBJ1-1, with TRBD1 as a possible D gene (6 bases). The CDR3 is 15 amino acids. Per the germline V gene, CDR1 is DFQATT and CDR2 is SNEGSKA (reference sequence). V lost 3 bases to trimming and J lost 2 bases, with 16 bases between them. Here the CDR3 reads CSASRGTPSNTEAFF. The CDR3 nucleotides are TGCAGTGCTAGTAGGGGGACGCCCAGCAACACTGAAGCTTTCTTT.

This clonotype was counted only a few times. This chain connects TRBV20-1 to TRBJ2-2; maybe TRBD2 (6 bases). CDR1 and CDR2 from the germline V gene are DFQATT and SNEGSKA (reference sequence). V shed 3 bases and J shed 1 base, with 9 bases lying between them. The CDR3 loop spans 14 amino acids. CDR3 DNA sequence: TGCAGTGCTAGTGCGACTAGGAACACCGGGGAGCTGTTTTTT. It is translated as CSASATRNTGELFF.